Ten or more counts support the clone carrying this TCR beta chain. A second PCR of roughly 7 to 11 cycles used a sample-barcoded 5' primer and a J-beta primer mix. The template-switch adaptor, which had 12 random nucleotides, put a tag on each cDNA molecule. TCRdb re-derived calls from the 5' RACE reads in MiXCR, one entry per CDR3 protein. The profile shows some 1.5 million distinct CDR3 sequences, about 28% of them singletons. The data are from a study of blood T cells in healthy people across ages. This CDR3 region has 12 residues. The V gene lost 5 bases and the J gene lost 7 bases, with 9 bases spanning the gap. Germline-derived CDR1 and CDR2 are MDHEN and SYDVKM.

The TCR comes from a woman aged 25 to 45 in good health. This rearrangement joins TRBV28 to TRBJ2-1; D call uncertain. The sample comprised blood. The CDR3 spells CASSVRVNEQFF. In DNA, the CDR3 is TGTGCCAGCAGTGTAAGGGTGAATGAGCAGTTCTTC. The full variable domain, completed using reference TRBV28 and TRBJ2-1, is DVKVTQSSRYLVKRTGEKVFLECVQDMDHENMFWYRQDPGLGLRLIYFSYDVKMKEKGDIPEGYSVSREKKERFSLILESASTNQTSMYLCASSVRVNEQFFGPGTRLTVL.